The rows below give T cell receptor beta chains drawn from one sample of a study of cytomegalovirus exposure and HLA in healthy donors. Measured with immunoSEQ multiplex PCR; TCRdb has only the in-frame clones, and not every one. Across around 70,000 clones, the top ten clones capture about 0.83% of the sample. The material sequenced was PBMCs. The receptors originated from a boy aged 10-17 years in good health and CMV-seronegative. The CDR3 runs from the conserved cysteine through the conserved F or W. The D gene is left open where the match is weak.

d_gene	j_gene	v_gene	CDR3nt	CDR3aa
.	TRBJ1-2	TRBV5-8	TGTGCCAGCAGCTTGATGGGGGGGGATGGCTACACCTTC	CASSLMGGDGYTF
.	TRBJ1-4	TRBV4-2	TGTGCCAGCAGCCGCGACTCGCGGCGGCCAGGGGATGCGGAGTCCTTTTTT	CASSRDSRRPGDAESFF
TRBD1	TRBJ1-1	TRBV30	TGTGCATGGGGGGACAGGGGGGCTTTCTTT	CAWGDRGAFF
.	TRBJ2-3	TRBV5-4	TGTGCCAGCAGCCTAAGTTTGGGCAGCACAGATACGCAGTATTTT	CASSLSLGSTDTQYF
TRBD1	TRBJ1-2	TRBV30	TGTGCCTCCCGGGACAGAAATAACTATGGCTACACCTTC	CASRDRNNYGYTF
TRBD1	TRBJ2-7	TRBV9	TGTGCCAGCAGCGCGACAGGGGACTCCTACGAGCAGTACTTC	CASSATGDSYEQYF
TRBD2	TRBJ2-1	TRBV13	TGTGCCAGCAGCACCCGGACTAGCGGGGGCTCCTACAATGAGCAGTTCTTC	CASSTRTSGGSYNEQFF
TRBD1	TRBJ2-4	TRBV30	TGTGCCTGGAGGCGGACAGGGGCTGACAAAAACATTCAGTACTTC	CAWRRTGADKNIQYF
.	TRBJ2-1	TRBV5-1	TGCGCCAGCAGCTCCGCTGGCGGGGACAATGAGCAGTTCTTC	CASSSAGGDNEQFF
.	TRBJ2-2	TRBV4-1	TGCGCCAGCAGCCATCCCGTAAAGAACACCGGGGAGCTGTTTTTT	CASSHPVKNTGELFF
TRBD1	TRBJ2-1	TRBV10-3	TGTGCCATCAGTGAGACCGGGACAGGGGGCTACAATGAGCAGTTCTTC	CAISETGTGGYNEQFF
.	TRBJ1-2	TRBV7-2	TGTGCCAGCAGCCCCGGAGTGGGTGGGGGCGTAAATGGCTACACCTTC	CASSPGVGGGVNGYTF
TRBD2	TRBJ2-7	TRBV4-3	TGCGCCAGCAGCCAAGACCTTAGCGGGGTAAGCTCCTACGAGCAGTACTTC	CASSQDLSGVSSYEQYF
.	TRBJ2-5	TRBV15	TGTGCCACCAGCAGAGATCTGGAGACCCAGTACTTC	CATSRDLETQYF
TRBD1	TRBJ1-4	TRBV5-1	TGCGCCAGCAGCTTCACTACAGGGGGCCTTAATGAAAAACTGTTTTTT	CASSFTTGGLNEKLFF
.	TRBJ1-1	TRBV19	TGTGCCAGTAGTGTTCGGGGACATTTAGAAGCTTTCTTT	CASSVRGHLEAFF
TRBD1	TRBJ1-2	TRBV9	TGTGCCAGCAGCGTAGCCTCGGGACAGCTTCCTTATGGCTACACCTTC	CASSVASGQLPYGYTF
TRBD1	TRBJ1-1	TRBV27	TGTGCCAGCAGTATGACAGGGGGGAACACTGAAGCTTTCTTT	CASSMTGGNTEAFF
.	TRBJ2-3	TRBV4-2	TGTGCCAGCAGCCGAAGATCGGCCGGGGGTGTCACAGATACGCAGTATTTT	CASSRRSAGGVTDTQYF
TRBD1	TRBJ1-5	TRBV7-2	TGTGCCAGCAGCTTAGTCAGGGGGCTAAATCAGCCCCAGCATTTT	CASSLVRGLNQPQHF
.	TRBJ1-1	TRBV6-5	TGTGCCAGCAGTTACTCGAGGGTGGGGGGAACTGAAGCTTTCTTT	CASSYSRVGGTEAFF
.	TRBJ1-2	TRBV7-9	TGTGCCAGCAGTTTGACCACGGTGTCCGGGAATGGCTACACCTTC	CASSLTTVSGNGYTF
.	TRBJ1-3	TRBV9	TGTGCCAGCAGCGTAGGGGGGCCGTGGACGTCTGGAAACACCATATATTTT	CASSVGGPWTSGNTIYF
TRBD1	TRBJ1-2	TRBV14	TGTGCCAGCAGCGCTCGACAGGGGGGCGGCTACACCTTC	CASSARQGGGYTF
.	TRBJ1-2	TRBV30	TGTGCCTGGAGTGGGACAGCCTATGGCTACACCTTC	CAWSGTAYGYTF
TRBD2	TRBJ2-2	TRBV27	TGTGCCAGCAGTTTTCTGCTAGCGGGAGGCACCGGGGAGCTGTTTTTT	CASSFLLAGGTGELFF
.	TRBJ1-4	TRBV29-1	TGCAGCGCTTGGTCAGGTTCTAATGAAAAACTGTTTTTT	CSAWSGSNEKLFF
.	TRBJ2-7	TRBV18	TGTGCCAGCTCACCGGGCCTCGGGGGGCAATACGAGCAGTACTTC	CASSPGLGGQYEQYF
TRBD1	TRBJ1-1	TRBV7-8	TGTGCCAGCAGCTTAGCACACTCTTGGACAGGGGTGAGAACTGAAGCTTTCTTT	CASSLAHSWTGVRTEAFF
TRBD2	TRBJ2-5	TRBV5-1	TGCGCCAGCAGCGGGGTAGCGGGACGGCAAGAGACCCAGTACTTC	CASSGVAGRQETQYF
TRBD1	TRBJ1-1	TRBV11-2	TGTGCCAGCAGCTTAGCGTGGAGGGGGCTGAACACTGAAGCTTTCTTT	CASSLAWRGLNTEAFF
.	TRBJ2-1	TRBV9	TGTGCCAGCAGCGTAGTGGCAACCCGCTCCTACAATGAGCAGTTCTTC	CASSVVATRSYNEQFF
.	TRBJ2-7	TRBV30	TGTGCCTGGAGTGTTCCGAGGGGCAGGGGTGGGGTCGAGCAGTACTTC	CAWSVPRGRGGVEQYF
.	TRBJ2-7	TRBV5-8	TGTGCCAGCAGCTTGACAGTTTCTTCCTACGAGCAGTACTTC	CASSLTVSSYEQYF
.	TRBJ2-3	TRBV20-1	TGTTCGCGGGGCACAGATACGCAGTATTTT	CSRGTDTQYF
TRBD1	TRBJ2-7	TRBV4-1	TGCGCCAGCAGTCCCGGGACAGGGACCTACGAGCAGTACTTC	CASSPGTGTYEQYF
TRBD1	TRBJ2-7	TRBV6-5	TGTGCCAGCAGCCGCGGACAGGGGCCCTTCGGCGAGCAGTACTTC	CASSRGQGPFGEQYF
TRBD2	TRBJ2-1	TRBV5-1	TGCGCCAGCAGCTTAGCGGGGGCAGACAATGAGCAGTTCTTC	CASSLAGADNEQFF